Listed below are T cell receptor beta chains from one sample, sequenced in a study of blood T cell repertoires in COVID-19. Clones were read by immunoSEQ multiplex PCR, and TCRdb kept only the in-frame ones, dropping some. The profile covers 140,000 or so clones, with approximately 80% appearing a single time and roughly 8% taken by the ten largest. Sequenced input: peripheral blood. Receptors originate from a human donor in a cohort sampled during active COVID-19. Each CDR3 is given with its conserved first and last residue. The order of the fields is V gene, J gene, D gene, clone size, CDR3 DNA, CDR3 protein. The D gene is left open where the match is weak. Rows may omit the clone size; those that give it use once, few, many or a size class.

v_gene: TRBV3-1/TRBV3-2
j_gene: TRBJ2-5
d_gene: NA
abundance: NA
CDR3nt: TGTGCCAGCAGACAATTGGCGGGCCAAGAGACCCAGTACTTC
CDR3aa: CASRQLAGQETQYF

v_gene: TRBV18
j_gene: TRBJ2-7
d_gene: TRBD2
abundance: NA
CDR3nt: TGTGCCAGCTCACCGGCAAGCGGGAGTGTCTCCTACGAGCAGTACTTC
CDR3aa: CASSPASGSVSYEQYF

v_gene: TRBV27
j_gene: TRBJ2-7
d_gene: TRBD2
abundance: NA
CDR3nt: TGTGCCAGCAGAACTCGGACTAGCGCCGACTACGAGCAGTACTTC
CDR3aa: CASRTRTSADYEQYF

v_gene: TRBV5-6
j_gene: TRBJ1-6
d_gene: TRBD1
abundance: NA
CDR3nt: TGTGCCAGCAGCCCCCAGACAGGGGGCTATAATTCACCCCTCCACTTT
CDR3aa: CASSPQTGGYNSPLHF

v_gene: TRBV4-2
j_gene: TRBJ2-5
d_gene: NA
abundance: few
CDR3nt: TGTGCCAGCAGCCCACGCCGGGACCAAGAGACCCAGTACTTC
CDR3aa: CASSPRRDQETQYF

v_gene: TRBV7-6
j_gene: TRBJ1-4
d_gene: TRBD1
abundance: few
CDR3nt: TGTGCCAGCAGCTCGAAACCGGGACAGAATAATGAAAAACTGTTTTTT
CDR3aa: CASSSKPGQNNEKLFF

v_gene: TRBV28
j_gene: TRBJ1-6
d_gene: TRBD1
abundance: NA
CDR3nt: TGTGCCAGCAGACGACAGGGGAGAGGGTATAATTCACCCCTCCACTTT
CDR3aa: CASRRQGRGYNSPLHF

v_gene: TRBV11-1
j_gene: TRBJ2-1
d_gene: TRBD2
abundance: NA
CDR3nt: TGTGCCAGCAGCAGGACAACTAGCGGCTACAATGAGCAGTTCTTC
CDR3aa: CASSRTTSGYNEQFF

v_gene: TRBV27
j_gene: TRBJ1-4
d_gene: NA
abundance: NA
CDR3nt: TGTGCCAGCAGTTTATCCGCCCGGTGGAATGAAAAACTGTTTTTT
CDR3aa: CASSLSARWNEKLFF

v_gene: TRBV7-8
j_gene: TRBJ2-3
d_gene: NA
abundance: NA
CDR3nt: TGTGCCAGCAGCTCTGGACTGGTCTCGTCGGGAGCCGGAGATACGCAGTATTTT
CDR3aa: CASSSGLVSSGAGDTQYF

v_gene: TRBV4-3
j_gene: TRBJ1-4
d_gene: TRBD1
abundance: NA
CDR3nt: TGCGCCAGCAGCCAAGACCGGACAGGGGGCGGGAATGAAAAACTGTTTTTT
CDR3aa: CASSQDRTGGGNEKLFF

v_gene: TRBV11-2
j_gene: TRBJ2-7
d_gene: NA
abundance: NA
CDR3nt: TGTGCCAGCACTTTCGGGACGGGAGTTTCCTACGAGCAGTACTTC
CDR3aa: CASTFGTGVSYEQYF

v_gene: TRBV19
j_gene: TRBJ1-2
d_gene: TRBD1
abundance: NA
CDR3nt: TGTGCCAGTAGTGCTGGACAGGGGGCGTATGGCTACACCTTC
CDR3aa: CASSAGQGAYGYTF

v_gene: TRBV29-1
j_gene: TRBJ2-7
d_gene: TRBD2
abundance: NA
CDR3nt: TGCAGCGTTCGGCGCTCTCGGTATTCAGGGGGGACTAGCGGACAGGTCCACGAGCAGTACTTC
CDR3aa: CSVRRSRYSGGTSGQVHEQYF

v_gene: TRBV7-8
j_gene: TRBJ2-7
d_gene: NA
abundance: NA
CDR3nt: TGTGCCAGCAGCCCCAGGGGACCGAGCTCCTACGAGCAGTACTTC
CDR3aa: CASSPRGPSSYEQYF

v_gene: TRBV7-2
j_gene: TRBJ2-5
d_gene: NA
abundance: NA
CDR3nt: TGTGCCAGCAGCTGGGGACTTGGGTCAGAGACCCAGTACTTC
CDR3aa: CASSWGLGSETQYF

v_gene: TRBV28
j_gene: TRBJ2-1
d_gene: TRBD2
abundance: NA
CDR3nt: TGTGCCAGCACCTGGCTAGCGGGGTTTACAAATGAGCAGTTCTTC
CDR3aa: CASTWLAGFTNEQFF

v_gene: TRBV27
j_gene: TRBJ1-5
d_gene: TRBD1
abundance: NA
CDR3nt: TGTGCCAGCAGTTTACACAGGGGGCTCTATCAGCCCCAGCATTTT
CDR3aa: CASSLHRGLYQPQHF

v_gene: TRBV28
j_gene: TRBJ1-2
d_gene: NA
abundance: NA
CDR3nt: TGTGCCAGCAGTTCCGGGGGAAGGTTTTCGGGCTACACCTTC
CDR3aa: CASSSGGRFSGYTF

v_gene: TRBV7-9
j_gene: TRBJ2-7
d_gene: TRBD1
abundance: NA
CDR3nt: TGTGCCAGCAGCTTAGGAGACAGGGCATCCTACGAGCAGTACTTC
CDR3aa: CASSLGDRASYEQYF

v_gene: TRBV6-5
j_gene: TRBJ2-7
d_gene: NA
abundance: NA
CDR3nt: TGTGCCAGCAGTTACTCGATACTTATTAGAAACTACGAGCAGTACTTC
CDR3aa: CASSYSILIRNYEQYF

v_gene: TRBV7-3
j_gene: TRBJ2-1
d_gene: NA
abundance: once
CDR3nt: TGTGCCAGCAGCCACAGGGGGGGGCAGAGCTACAATGAGCAGTTCTTC
CDR3aa: CASSHRGGQSYNEQFF

v_gene: TRBV21-1
j_gene: TRBJ1-1
d_gene: NA
abundance: NA
CDR3nt: TGTGCCAGCAGCAAACCGGACAGGGAGGACCTCAACACTGAAGCTTTCTTT
CDR3aa: CASSKPDREDLNTEAFF

v_gene: TRBV27
j_gene: TRBJ1-4
d_gene: NA
abundance: NA
CDR3nt: TGTGCCAGCAGAAGGTCGGGAACTAATGAAAAACTGTTTTTT
CDR3aa: CASRRSGTNEKLFF

v_gene: TRBV6-1
j_gene: TRBJ2-3
d_gene: TRBD2
abundance: NA
CDR3nt: TGTGCCAGCAGTGAAGCGAGGGGGACTAGCGGAGGCACAGATACGCAGTATTTT
CDR3aa: CASSEARGTSGGTDTQYF

v_gene: TRBV7-3
j_gene: TRBJ1-1
d_gene: TRBD1
abundance: NA
CDR3nt: TGTGCCAGTTCACCGACAGGGATCAACACTGAAGCTTTCTTT
CDR3aa: CASSPTGINTEAFF

v_gene: TRBV7-2
j_gene: TRBJ1-1
d_gene: NA
abundance: NA
CDR3nt: TGTGCCAGCAGCTTAGAGGGGGGGTGGGAGACTGAAGCTTTCTTT
CDR3aa: CASSLEGGWETEAFF

v_gene: TRBV6-2/TRBV6-3
j_gene: TRBJ2-3
d_gene: TRBD1
abundance: NA
CDR3nt: TGTGCCAGCAGTTGGGACAGGGGATACACAGATACGCAGTATTTT
CDR3aa: CASSWDRGYTDTQYF

v_gene: TRBV27
j_gene: TRBJ2-1
d_gene: TRBD1
abundance: NA
CDR3nt: TGTGCCAGCACCCTTACGGGACAGGGGCGTAATGAGCAGTTCTTC
CDR3aa: CASTLTGQGRNEQFF

v_gene: TRBV28
j_gene: TRBJ1-5
d_gene: NA
abundance: once
CDR3nt: TGTGCCAGCAGTTTAGGGTTTGGTGGGCCCCTCAGCAATCAGCCCCAGCATTTT
CDR3aa: CASSLGFGGPLSNQPQHF

v_gene: TRBV4-1
j_gene: TRBJ1-3
d_gene: NA
abundance: NA
CDR3nt: TGCGCCAGCAGCCAAGAATTCTTAGGGGCGAGCTCTGGAAACACCATATATTTT
CDR3aa: CASSQEFLGASSGNTIYF

v_gene: TRBV2
j_gene: TRBJ2-1
d_gene: TRBD2
abundance: NA
CDR3nt: TGTGCCAGCAGAACCGGGACTACCCAACCGGGGCAGTTCTTC
CDR3aa: CASRTGTTQPGQFF

v_gene: TRBV5-6
j_gene: TRBJ2-7
d_gene: TRBD2
abundance: NA
CDR3nt: TGTGCCAGCAGCCCGATACTAGCGGGAGGCCTCAGCTCCTACGAGCAGTACTTC
CDR3aa: CASSPILAGGLSSYEQYF

v_gene: TRBV28
j_gene: TRBJ1-6
d_gene: NA
abundance: NA
CDR3nt: TGTGCCAGCAGGACATCGGCAGGAGGGGTTTCACCCCTCCACTTT
CDR3aa: CASRTSAGGVSPLHF

v_gene: TRBV29-1
j_gene: TRBJ2-7
d_gene: NA
abundance: NA
CDR3nt: TGCAGCGTTGAAGATGGGGCTACCTCTGACCCCTACGAGCAGTACTTC
CDR3aa: CSVEDGATSDPYEQYF

v_gene: TRBV3-1/TRBV3-2
j_gene: TRBJ2-7
d_gene: TRBD2
abundance: NA
CDR3nt: TGTGCCAGCAGCCTAGCGGGAGGGCCGGGGGAGCAGTACTTC
CDR3aa: CASSLAGGPGEQYF

v_gene: TRBV28
j_gene: TRBJ1-2
d_gene: TRBD1
abundance: NA
CDR3nt: TGTGCCAGCAGCCGTGGACAGGGGTTTGGCTACACCTTC
CDR3aa: CASSRGQGFGYTF